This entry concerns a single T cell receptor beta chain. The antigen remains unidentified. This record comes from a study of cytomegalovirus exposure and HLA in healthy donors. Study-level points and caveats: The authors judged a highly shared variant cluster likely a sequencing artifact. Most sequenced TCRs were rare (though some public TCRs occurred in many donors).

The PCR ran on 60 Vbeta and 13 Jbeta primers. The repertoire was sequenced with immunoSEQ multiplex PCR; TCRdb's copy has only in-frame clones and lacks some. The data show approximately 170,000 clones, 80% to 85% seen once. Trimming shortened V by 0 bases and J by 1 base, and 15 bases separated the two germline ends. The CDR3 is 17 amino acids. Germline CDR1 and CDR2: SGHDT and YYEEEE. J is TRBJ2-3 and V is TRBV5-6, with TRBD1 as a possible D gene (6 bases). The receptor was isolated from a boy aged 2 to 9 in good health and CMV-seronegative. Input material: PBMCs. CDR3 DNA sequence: TGTGCCAGCAGCTTGGCCCCGGGCAGGGGTGGCACAGATACGCAGTATTTT. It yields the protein CASSLAPGRGGTDTQYF.